This TCR beta chain was identified in a study of blood T cells in healthy people across ages. Isolating PBMCs gave at least 7 million of these cells per sample. A second PCR of about 6 to 11 cycles used a sample-barcoded 5' primer and a J-beta primer mix. TCRdb reanalysed the 5' RACE reads using MiXCR and keeps one entry per CDR3 protein. The table lists under 1,100,000 distinct CDR3 sequences, 20% to 25% of them singletons. In addition, the sample was reused for a study of T cells of mothers and their children. That study adds: The yield was over 8 million TCR beta CDR3 reads from each mother and approximately 3.1 million from each child. Versus unrelated pairs, overlap was slightly higher in related mother-child pairs, without reaching significance.

The sequenced sample was blood. This receptor was obtained from a girl aged 2 to 9 in good health.

CDR3 coding DNA: TGTGCCAGCACCATACGGGTGAGATGGGGAACTTATGGCTACACCTTC. It specifies CASTIRVRWGTYGYTF. The V gene is TRBV12-3 or TRBV12-4, the J gene TRBJ1-2, with D uncertain. The CDR3 covers 16 residues. Trimming took off 7 bases at V and 5 bases at J, with 23 bases between the two ends.